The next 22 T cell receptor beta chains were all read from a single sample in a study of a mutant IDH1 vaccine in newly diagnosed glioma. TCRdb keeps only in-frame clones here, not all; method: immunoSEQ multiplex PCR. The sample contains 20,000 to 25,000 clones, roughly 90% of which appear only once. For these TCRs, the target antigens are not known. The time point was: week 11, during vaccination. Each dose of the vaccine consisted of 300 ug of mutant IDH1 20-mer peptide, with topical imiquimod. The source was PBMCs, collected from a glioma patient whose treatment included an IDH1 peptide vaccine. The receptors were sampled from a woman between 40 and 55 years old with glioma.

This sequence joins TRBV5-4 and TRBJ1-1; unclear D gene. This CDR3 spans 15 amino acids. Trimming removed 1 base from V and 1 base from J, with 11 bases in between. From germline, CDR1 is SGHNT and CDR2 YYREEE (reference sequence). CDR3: CASSLRGVGNTEAFF. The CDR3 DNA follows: TGTGCCAGCAGCTTGCGCGGCGTCGGGAACACTGAAGCTTTCTTT.

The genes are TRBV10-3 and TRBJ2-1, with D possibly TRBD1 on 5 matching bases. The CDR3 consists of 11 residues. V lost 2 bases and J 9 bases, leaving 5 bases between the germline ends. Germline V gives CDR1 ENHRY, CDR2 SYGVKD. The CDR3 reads CAISEQGEQFF. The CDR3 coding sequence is TGTGCCATCAGTGAGCAGGGTGAGCAGTTCTTC.

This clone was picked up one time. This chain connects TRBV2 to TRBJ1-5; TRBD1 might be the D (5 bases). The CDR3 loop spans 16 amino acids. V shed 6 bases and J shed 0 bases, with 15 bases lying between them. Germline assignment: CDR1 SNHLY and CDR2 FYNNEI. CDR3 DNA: TGTGCCAGCAGAGGGGCAGATTCATATAGCAATCAGCCCCAGCATTTT. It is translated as CASRGADSYSNQPQHF.

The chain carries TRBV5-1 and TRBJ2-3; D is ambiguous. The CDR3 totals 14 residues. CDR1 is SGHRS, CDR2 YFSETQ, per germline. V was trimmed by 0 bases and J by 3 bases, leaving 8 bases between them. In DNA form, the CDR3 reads TGCGCCAGCAGCTTGGAGTCTAGTACAGATACGCAGTATTTT. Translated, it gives CASSLESSTDTQYF.

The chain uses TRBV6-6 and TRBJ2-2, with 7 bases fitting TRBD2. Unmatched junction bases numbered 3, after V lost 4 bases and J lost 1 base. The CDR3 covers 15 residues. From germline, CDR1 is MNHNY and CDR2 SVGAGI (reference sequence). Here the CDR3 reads CASSWDYLNTGELFF. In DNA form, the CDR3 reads TGTGCCAGCAGTTGGGACTACCTGAACACCGGGGAGCTGTTTTTT.

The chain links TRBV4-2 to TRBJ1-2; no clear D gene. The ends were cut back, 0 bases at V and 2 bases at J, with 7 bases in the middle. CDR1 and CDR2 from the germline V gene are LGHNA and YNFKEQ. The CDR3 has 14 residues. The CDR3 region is CASSQDGRNYGYTF. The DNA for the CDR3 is TGTGCCAGCAGCCAAGACGGGCGGAACTATGGCTACACCTTC.

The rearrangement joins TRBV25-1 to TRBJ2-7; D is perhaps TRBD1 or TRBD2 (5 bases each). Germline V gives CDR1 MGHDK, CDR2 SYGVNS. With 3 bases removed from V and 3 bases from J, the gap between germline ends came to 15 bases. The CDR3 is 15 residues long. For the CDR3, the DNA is TGTGCCAGCAGTGACCCTCTTGGGACGGACTACGAGCAGTACTTC. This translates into CASSDPLGTDYEQYF.

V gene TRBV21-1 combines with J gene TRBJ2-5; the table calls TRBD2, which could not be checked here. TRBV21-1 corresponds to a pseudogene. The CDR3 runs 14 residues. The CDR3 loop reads CASSESGRAETQYF. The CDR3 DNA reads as TGTGCCAGCAGCGAAAGCGGGAGGGCCGAGACCCAGTACTTC.

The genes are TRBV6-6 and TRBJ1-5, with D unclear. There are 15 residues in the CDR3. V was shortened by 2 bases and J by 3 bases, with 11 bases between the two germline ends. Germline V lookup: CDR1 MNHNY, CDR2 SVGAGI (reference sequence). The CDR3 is CASSYVAGNNQPQHF. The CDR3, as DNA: TGTGCCAGCAGTTACGTAGCCGGTAACAATCAGCCCCAGCATTTT.

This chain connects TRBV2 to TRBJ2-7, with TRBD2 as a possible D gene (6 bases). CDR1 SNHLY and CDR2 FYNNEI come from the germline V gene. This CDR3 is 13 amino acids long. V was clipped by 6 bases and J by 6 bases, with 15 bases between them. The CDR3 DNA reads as TGTGCCAGCAGGGACACTAGCTCCGGCGAGCAGTACTTC. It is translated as CASRDTSSGEQYF.

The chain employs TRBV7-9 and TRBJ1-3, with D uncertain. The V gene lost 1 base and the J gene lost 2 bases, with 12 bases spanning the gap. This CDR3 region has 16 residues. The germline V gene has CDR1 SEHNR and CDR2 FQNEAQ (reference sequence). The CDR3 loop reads CASSLVSGTTGNTIYF. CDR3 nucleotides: TGTGCCAGCAGCTTAGTCTCAGGTACAACTGGAAACACCATATATTTT.

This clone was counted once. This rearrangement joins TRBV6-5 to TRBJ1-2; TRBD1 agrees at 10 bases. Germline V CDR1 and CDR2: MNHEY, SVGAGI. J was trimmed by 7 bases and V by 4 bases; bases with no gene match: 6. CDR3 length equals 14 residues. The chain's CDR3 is CASSSPGQGSGYTF. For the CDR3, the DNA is TGTGCCAGCAGTTCCCCGGGACAGGGGAGTGGCTACACCTTC.

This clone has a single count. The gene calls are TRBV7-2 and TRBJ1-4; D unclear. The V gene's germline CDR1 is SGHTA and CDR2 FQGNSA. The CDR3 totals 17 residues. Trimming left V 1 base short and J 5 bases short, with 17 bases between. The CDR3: CASSLGPGGLANEKLFF. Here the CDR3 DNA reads TGTGCCAGCAGCTTAGGGCCTGGCGGGCTCGCCAATGAAAAACTGTTTTTT. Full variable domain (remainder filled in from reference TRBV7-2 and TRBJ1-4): GAGVSQSPSNKVTEKGKDVELRCDPISGHTALYWYRQSLGQGLEFLIYFQGNSAPDKSGLPSDRFSAERTGGSVSTLTIQRTQQEDSAVYLCASSLGPGGLANEKLFFGSGTQLSVL.

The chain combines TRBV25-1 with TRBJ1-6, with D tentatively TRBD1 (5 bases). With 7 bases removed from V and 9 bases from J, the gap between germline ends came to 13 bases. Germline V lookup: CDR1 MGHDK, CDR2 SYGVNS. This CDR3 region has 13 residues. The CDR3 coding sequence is TGTGCCAGCAAGAATCCCACAGGTTCACCCCTCCACTTT. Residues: CASKNPTGSPLHF.

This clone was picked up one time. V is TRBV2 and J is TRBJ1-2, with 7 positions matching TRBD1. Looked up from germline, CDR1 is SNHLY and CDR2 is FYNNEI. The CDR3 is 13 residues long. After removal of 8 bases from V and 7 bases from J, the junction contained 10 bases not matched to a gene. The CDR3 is CASWGRGKSGYTF. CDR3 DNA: TGTGCCAGCTGGGGCAGGGGGAAGAGTGGCTACACCTTC. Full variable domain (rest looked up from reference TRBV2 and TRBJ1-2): EPEVTQTPSHQVTQMGQEVILRCVPISNHLYFYWYRQILGQKVEFLVSFYNNEISEKSEIFDDQFSVERPDGSNFTLKIRSTKLEDSAMYFCASWGRGKSGYTFGSGTRLTVV.

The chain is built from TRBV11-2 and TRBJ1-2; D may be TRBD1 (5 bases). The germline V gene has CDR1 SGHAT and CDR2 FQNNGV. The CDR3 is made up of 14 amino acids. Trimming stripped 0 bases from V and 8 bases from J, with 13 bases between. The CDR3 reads CASSLDSWGEGYTF. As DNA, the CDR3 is TGTGCCAGCAGCTTAGACAGCTGGGGGGAAGGCTACACCTTC.

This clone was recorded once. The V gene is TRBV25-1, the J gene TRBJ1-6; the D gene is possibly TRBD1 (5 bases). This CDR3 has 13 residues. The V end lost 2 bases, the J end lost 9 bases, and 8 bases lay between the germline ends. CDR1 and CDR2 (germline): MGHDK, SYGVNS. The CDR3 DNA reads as TGTGCCAGCAGTGAAGAACAGGTTTCACCCCTCCACTTT. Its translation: CASSEEQVSPLHF. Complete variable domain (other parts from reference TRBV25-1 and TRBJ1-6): EADIYQTPRYLVIGTGKKITLECSQTMGHDKMYWYQQDPGMELHLIHYSYGVNSTEKGDLSSESTVSRIRTEHFPLTLESARPSHTSQYLCASSEEQVSPLHFGNGTRLTVT.

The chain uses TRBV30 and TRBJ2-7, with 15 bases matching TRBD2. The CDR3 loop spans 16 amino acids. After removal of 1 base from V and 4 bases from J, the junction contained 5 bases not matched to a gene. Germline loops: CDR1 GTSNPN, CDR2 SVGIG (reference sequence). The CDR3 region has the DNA TGTGCCTGGAGTGCTCCGGGACTAGCGGGAGGTTACGAGCAGTACTTC. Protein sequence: CAWSAPGLAGGYEQYF.

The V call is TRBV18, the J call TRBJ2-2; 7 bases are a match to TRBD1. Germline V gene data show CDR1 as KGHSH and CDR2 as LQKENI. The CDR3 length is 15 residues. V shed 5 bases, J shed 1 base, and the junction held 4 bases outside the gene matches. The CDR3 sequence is CASSKGQLNTGELFF. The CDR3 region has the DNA TGTGCCAGCTCAAAGGGACAGCTGAACACCGGGGAGCTGTTTTTT. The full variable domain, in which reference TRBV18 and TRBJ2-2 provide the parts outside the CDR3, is NAGVMQNPRHLVRRRGQEARLRCSPMKGHSHVYWYRQLPEEGLKFMVYLQKENIIDESGMPKERFSAEFPKEGPSILRIQQVVRGDSAAYFCASSKGQLNTGELFFGEGSRLTVL.

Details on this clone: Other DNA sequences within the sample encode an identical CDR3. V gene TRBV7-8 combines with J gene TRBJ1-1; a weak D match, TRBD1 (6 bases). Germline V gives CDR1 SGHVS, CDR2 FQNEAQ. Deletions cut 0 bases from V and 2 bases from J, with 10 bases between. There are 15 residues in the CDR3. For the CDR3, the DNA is TGTGCCAGCAGCTTAGCGGGGGGCGTAAACACTGAAGCTTTCTTT. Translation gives CASSLAGGVNTEAFF.

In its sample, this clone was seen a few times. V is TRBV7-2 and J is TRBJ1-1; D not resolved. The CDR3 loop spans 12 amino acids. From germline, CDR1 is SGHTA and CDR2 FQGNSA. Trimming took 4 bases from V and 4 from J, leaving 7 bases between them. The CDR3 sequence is CASSSQRTEAFF. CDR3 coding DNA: TGTGCCAGCAGCTCCCAGCGCACTGAAGCTTTCTTT.

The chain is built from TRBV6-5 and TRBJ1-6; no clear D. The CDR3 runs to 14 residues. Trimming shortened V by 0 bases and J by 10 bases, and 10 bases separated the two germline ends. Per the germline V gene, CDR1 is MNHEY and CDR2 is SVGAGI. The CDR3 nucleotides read TGTGCCAGCAGTTACTCAGGGAATTCCTCACCCCTCCACTTT. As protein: CASSYSGNSSPLHF.